These 16 T cell receptor beta chains came from one sample sequenced in a study of blood T cell repertoires in COVID-19. The protocol was immunoSEQ multiplex PCR, while the TCRdb copy is restricted to in-frame clones and leaves out a portion. The sample records fewer than 65,000 clones, approximately 89% being singletons. Sequences were obtained from peripheral blood. These receptors came from a man aged 45 to 65 with acute or convalescent COVID-19.

The chain employs TRBV15 and TRBJ2-7; D not resolved. The CDR3 is 13 residues long. The V end was cut by 0 bases, the J end by 3 bases, with 6 bases between. CDR1 is LNHNV, CDR2 YYDKDF, per germline (reference sequence). CDR3 bases: TGTGCCACCAGCAGAGATCACTACTACGAGCAGTACTTC. Translation gives CATSRDHYYEQYF.

This clone was observed once. J is TRBJ2-3 and V is TRBV5-1; possibly TRBD2 for D (7 bases). CDR1 is SGHRS and CDR2 is YFSETQ in the germline V gene. This CDR3 contains 14 residues. Trimming pared 9 bases from V and 2 bases from J, leaving 16 bases between. CDR3 sequence: CAISTGGHTDTQYF. CDR3 nucleotide sequence: TGCGCCATCTCGACCGGGGGGCACACAGATACGCAGTATTTT.

This clone was detected only once. The gene calls are TRBV19 and TRBJ1-1; TRBD1 agrees at 8 bases. Trimming at V came to 4 bases and at J to 7 bases, leaving 8 bases not matched to a gene. CDR1 and CDR2 from the germline V gene are LNHDA and SQIVND (reference sequence). The CDR3 is made up of 14 amino acids. CDR3: CASSRGQGLYEAFF. CDR3 sequence (DNA): TGTGCCAGTAGTAGAGGACAGGGTCTTTATGAAGCTTTCTTT.

The V and J genes are TRBV24-1 and TRBJ1-6; no definite D call. Trimming took off 5 bases at V and 0 bases at J, with 13 bases between the two ends. The CDR3 runs to 17 residues. Germline assignment: CDR1 KGHDR and CDR2 SFDVKD. The CDR3 reads CATSVWSGSSYNSPLHF. In DNA form, the CDR3 reads TGTGCCACCAGTGTCTGGTCAGGCAGCTCCTATAATTCACCCCTCCACTTT.

The chain employs TRBV5-4 and TRBJ2-3; tentatively, D is TRBD2 (5 bases). Germline V lookup: CDR1 SGHNT, CDR2 YYREEE (reference sequence). V dropped 6 bases and J dropped 3 bases, with 17 bases sitting between them. The CDR3 covers 15 residues. Written as DNA, the CDR3 is TGTGCCAGCAAGGTTTACGGGGTCGTGACAGATACGCAGTATTTT. It is translated as CASKVYGVVTDTQYF.

V gene TRBV24-1 combines with J gene TRBJ1-2, with 7 bases lining up with TRBD1. Trimming at V came to 3 bases and at J to 8 bases, leaving 8 bases not matched to a gene. The CDR3 contains 14 residues. The germline V gene has CDR1 KGHDR and CDR2 SFDVKD. The DNA for the CDR3 is TGTGCCACCAGTGATCAAACAGGGGAGCGCGGCTACACCTTC. Protein product: CATSDQTGERGYTF.

V usage is TRBV28 and J usage is TRBJ1-2; 8 nucleotides line up with TRBD1. Germline CDR1 reads MDHEN; CDR2 reads SYDVKM. With V trimmed by 5 bases and J by 2 bases, 7 bases remained unmatched. The length of the CDR3 is 15 residues. The CDR3, as DNA: TGTGCCAGCAGTCAAGGGACAGGCTACAACTATGGCTACACCTTC. Translated, it gives CASSQGTGYNYGYTF.

The CDR3 is CAWSVRGRSSGGPYEQYF. CDR3 bases: TGTGCCTGGAGTGTAAGAGGAAGGTCTAGCGGGGGGCCCTACGAGCAGTACTTC. The chain joins TRBV30 to TRBJ2-7; TRBD2 matches at 11 bases. The V gene's germline CDR1 is GTSNPN and CDR2 SVGIG (reference sequence). This CDR3 contains 18 residues. V shed 0 bases and J 2 bases; nucleotides not matched to a gene: 12.

This chain joins TRBV7-2 and TRBJ2-1, with TRBD1 identical over 10 bases. In germline, CDR1 is SGHTA, CDR2 FQGNSA. After removal of 3 bases from V and 6 bases from J, the junction contained 5 bases not matched to a gene. The CDR3 totals 15 residues. The CDR3: CASSFARTGGNEQFF. The CDR3 nucleotides are TGTGCCAGCAGCTTTGCCCGGACAGGGGGCAATGAGCAGTTCTTC.

The rearrangement joins TRBV7-7 to TRBJ2-3; TRBD2 aligns across 8 bases. The CDR3 extends over 15 amino acids. The germline CDR1 and CDR2 sequences are SSHAT and FNYEAQ (reference sequence). V was pared by 5 bases and J by 2 bases, with 6 bases of the junction left unmatched. This CDR3 reads CASSHTSGYTDTQYF. In DNA form, the CDR3 reads TGTGCCAGCAGCCATACTAGCGGCTACACAGATACGCAGTATTTT.

The chain is built from TRBV19 and TRBJ1-1; TRBD1 might be the D (6 bases). CDR3 size: 14 residues. CDR1 is LNHDA and CDR2 is SQIVND in the germline V gene (reference sequence). V was clipped by 1 base and J by 8 bases, with 14 bases between them. The CDR3 DNA reads TGTGCCAGTAGTATAGGTGGGGGGGCGGCCGAAGCTTTCTTT. Encoded protein: CASSIGGGAAEAFF.

The rearrangement joins TRBV5-1 to TRBJ1-4; D gene ambiguous. Trimming cost V 2 bases and J 6 bases, with 11 bases left between them. The V gene's germline CDR1 is SGHRS and CDR2 YFSETQ. CDR3 length: 14 residues. The CDR3 region has the DNA TGCGCCAGCAGCTTAAAGACGCGGGATGAAAAACTGTTTTTT. As protein: CASSLKTRDEKLFF. The entire variable domain, with the rest obtained from reference TRBV5-1 and TRBJ1-4, is as follows: KAGVTQTPRYLIKTRGQQVTLSCSPISGHRSVSWYQQTPGQGLQFLFEYFSETQRNKGNFPGRFSGRQFSNSRSEMNVSTLELGDSALYLCASSLKTRDEKLFFGSGTQLSVL.

The chain carries TRBV10-3 and TRBJ2-5; TRBD2 is a possible D gene (6 bases). The CDR3 contains 13 residues. Trimming cost V 3 bases and J 5 bases, with 10 bases left between them. From germline, CDR1 is ENHRY and CDR2 SYGVKD. CDR3 in amino acids: CAISDGREETQYF. The CDR3 DNA reads as TGTGCCATCAGTGATGGACGGGAGGAGACCCAGTACTTC.

V usage is TRBV11-2 and J usage is TRBJ1-3, with no clear D. The length of the CDR3 is 16 residues. Germline V CDR1 and CDR2: SGHAT, FQNNGV. The V end was cut by 2 bases, the J end by 0 bases, with 11 bases between. CDR3 DNA sequence: TGTGCCAGCAGCTTATACGGAGGCAGCTCTGGAAACACCATATATTTT. Protein: CASSLYGGSSGNTIYF. Looking up the rest from reference TRBV11-2 and TRBJ1-3 gives the full variable domain: EAGVAQSPRYKIIEKRQSVAFWCNPISGHATLYWYQQILGQGPKLLIQFQNNGVVDDSQLPKDRFSAERLKGVDSTLKIQPAKLEDSAVYLCASSLYGGSSGNTIYFGEGSWLTVV.

The table lists this clone with a count of one. The genes are TRBV19 and TRBJ1-2; D unresolved. V was shortened by 1 base and J by 6 bases, with 18 bases between the two germline ends. Looked up from germline, CDR1 is LNHDA and CDR2 is SQIVND (reference sequence). The CDR3 runs to 16 residues. CDR3 region: CASSIALLRRSNGYTF. The CDR3 coding sequence is TGTGCCAGTAGTATAGCCCTCCTGCGGCGTTCAAATGGCTACACCTTC.

The chain couples TRBV19 to TRBJ2-1; D possibly corresponds to TRBD2 (6 bases). The CDR3 has 19 amino acids. V was clipped by 4 bases and J by 7 bases, with 29 bases between them. Germline CDR1 is LNHDA and CDR2 is SQIVND (reference sequence). In DNA, the CDR3 is TGTGCCAGTAGTAACTACCGGGGAGGCGGCTCTCTTGGTGGAAATGAGCAGTTCTTC. Translating gives CASSNYRGGGSLGGNEQFF.